This TCR beta chain appears in the sequencing data of a study of technical replicates of blood from a few donors. V lost 8 bases, J lost 7 bases, and 7 bases stayed unmatched. This CDR3 contains 15 residues. Germline loops: CDR1 MNHEY, CDR2 SVGAGI. Profiled with immunoSEQ multiplex PCR; TCRdb holds only in-frame clones, not every one. This table holds around 15,000 clones, approximately 80% found once. The TCR sequence derives from a human donor in good health. Some clones in this sample may be carry-over from other donors' samples. Sequencing was done on a sample of PBMCs. The chain combines TRBV6-5 with TRBJ2-1; TRBD2 aligns across 14 bases. The CDR3, as DNA: TGTGCCAGCGAGACTAGCGGGAGGGCGGGTAATGAGCAGTTCTTC. This codes for CASETSGRAGNEQFF.